This TCR beta chain was sequenced for a study of Graves' ophthalmopathy and Graves' hyperthyroidism. Study observations and caveats: Most thyroid-expanded clonotypes exceeding 0.001 frequency were also found in blood.

Researchers took RNA transcripts and amplified TCR beta CDR3 regions from them. Second-round multiplex PCR came after a first-round RT-PCR that employed HTBI primers. TCRdb ran MiXCR on the multiplex PCR reads and lists one entry per CDR3 protein. There are 200,000 to 250,000 distinct CDR3 sequences in the sample; about a fifth occur only once, and about 46% lies in the top ten. In this sample, this clonotype turned up many times. The antigen remains undetermined. Each donor who had ophthalmopathy showed moderate-to-severe activity, a CAS of ≥3, a NOSPECS of ≥4, and a duration under 3 months. None of the included patients had other autoimmune diseases, uncontrolled infections, pregnancy or lactation, as these led to exclusion. The receptor comes from a woman in her fifties or sixties with Graves' ophthalmopathy. The source material was peripheral blood.

The CDR3 DNA reads TGTGCCAGCAGTGTAATTAGCAATCAGCCCCAGCATTTT. Amino acid sequence: CASSVISNQPQHF. The chain couples TRBV6-1 to TRBJ1-5, with D unresolved. V lost 4 bases to trimming and J lost 0 bases, with 4 bases between them. Germline V gene lookup returns CDR1 MNHNS and CDR2 SASEGT. The CDR3 extends over 13 amino acids.